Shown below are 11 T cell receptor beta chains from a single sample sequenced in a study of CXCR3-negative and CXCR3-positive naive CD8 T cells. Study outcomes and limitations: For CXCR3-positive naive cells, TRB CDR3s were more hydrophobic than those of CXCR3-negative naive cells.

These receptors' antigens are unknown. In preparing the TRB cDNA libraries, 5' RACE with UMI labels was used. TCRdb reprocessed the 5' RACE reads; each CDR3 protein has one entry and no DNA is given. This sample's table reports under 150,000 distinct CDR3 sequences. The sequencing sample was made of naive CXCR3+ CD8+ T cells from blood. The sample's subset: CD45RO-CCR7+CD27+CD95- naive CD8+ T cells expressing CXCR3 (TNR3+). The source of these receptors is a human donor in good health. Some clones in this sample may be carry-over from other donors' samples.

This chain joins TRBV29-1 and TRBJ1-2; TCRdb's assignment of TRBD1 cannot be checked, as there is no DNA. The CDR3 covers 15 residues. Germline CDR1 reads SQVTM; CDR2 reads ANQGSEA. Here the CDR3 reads CSVVFFPHRDYGYTF.

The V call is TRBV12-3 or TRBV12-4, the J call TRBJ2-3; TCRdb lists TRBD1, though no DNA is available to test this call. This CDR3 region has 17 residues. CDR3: CASRDGGQTGGTDTQYF.

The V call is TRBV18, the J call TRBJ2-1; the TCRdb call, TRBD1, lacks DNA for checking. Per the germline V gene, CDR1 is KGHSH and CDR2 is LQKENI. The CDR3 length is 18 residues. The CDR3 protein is CASSLEGGLRVWYNEQFF.

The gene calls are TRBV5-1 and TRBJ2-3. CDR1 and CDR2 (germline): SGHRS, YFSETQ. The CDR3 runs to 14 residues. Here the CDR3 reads CASSIWTQTDTQYF. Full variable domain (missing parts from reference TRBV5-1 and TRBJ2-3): KAGVTQTPRYLIKTRGQQVTLSCSPISGHRSVSWYQQTPGQGLQFLFEYFSETQRNKGNFPGRFSGRQFSNSRSEMNVSTLELGDSALYLCASSIWTQTDTQYFGPGTRLTVL.

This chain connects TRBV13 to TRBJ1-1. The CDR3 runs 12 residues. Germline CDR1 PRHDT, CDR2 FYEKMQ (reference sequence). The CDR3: CASSLGELEAFF.

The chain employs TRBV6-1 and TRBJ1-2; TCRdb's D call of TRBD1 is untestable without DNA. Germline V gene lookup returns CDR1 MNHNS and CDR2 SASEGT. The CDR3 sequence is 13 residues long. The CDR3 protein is CASSEPGSYGYTF.

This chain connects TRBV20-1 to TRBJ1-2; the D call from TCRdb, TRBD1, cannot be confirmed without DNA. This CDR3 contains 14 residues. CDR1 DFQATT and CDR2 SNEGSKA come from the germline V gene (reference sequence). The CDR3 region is CSYPGQGDFYGYTF.

The CDR3 reads CASSKPSLDLFTNEKLFF. This rearrangement joins TRBV11-2 to TRBJ1-4. This CDR3 has 18 amino acids. The germline gives CDR1 SGHAT, CDR2 FQNNGV. Together with reference TRBV11-2 and TRBJ1-4, the CDR3 gives the full variable domain: EAGVAQSPRYKIIEKRQSVAFWCNPISGHATLYWYQQILGQGPKLLIQFQNNGVVDDSQLPKDRFSAERLKGVDSTLKIQPAKLEDSAVYLCASSKPSLDLFTNEKLFFGSGTQLSVL.

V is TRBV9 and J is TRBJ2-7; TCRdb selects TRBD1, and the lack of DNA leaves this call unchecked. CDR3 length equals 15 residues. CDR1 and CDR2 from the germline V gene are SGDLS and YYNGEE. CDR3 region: CASSVGGTGTYEQYF.

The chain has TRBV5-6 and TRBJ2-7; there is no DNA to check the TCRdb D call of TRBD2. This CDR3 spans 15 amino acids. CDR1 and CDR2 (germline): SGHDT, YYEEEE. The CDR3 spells CASSLVGEASYEQYF. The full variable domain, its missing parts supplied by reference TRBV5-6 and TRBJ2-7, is DAGVTQSPTHLIKTRGQQVTLRCSPKSGHDTVSWYQQALGQGPQFIFQYYEEEERQRGNFPDRFSGHQFPNYSSELNVNALLLGDSALYLCASSLVGEASYEQYFGPGTRLTVT.

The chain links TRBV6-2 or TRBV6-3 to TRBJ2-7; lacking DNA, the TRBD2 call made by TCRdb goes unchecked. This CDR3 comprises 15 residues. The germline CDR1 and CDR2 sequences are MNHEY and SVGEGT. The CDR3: CASSFLAGGSYEQYF.